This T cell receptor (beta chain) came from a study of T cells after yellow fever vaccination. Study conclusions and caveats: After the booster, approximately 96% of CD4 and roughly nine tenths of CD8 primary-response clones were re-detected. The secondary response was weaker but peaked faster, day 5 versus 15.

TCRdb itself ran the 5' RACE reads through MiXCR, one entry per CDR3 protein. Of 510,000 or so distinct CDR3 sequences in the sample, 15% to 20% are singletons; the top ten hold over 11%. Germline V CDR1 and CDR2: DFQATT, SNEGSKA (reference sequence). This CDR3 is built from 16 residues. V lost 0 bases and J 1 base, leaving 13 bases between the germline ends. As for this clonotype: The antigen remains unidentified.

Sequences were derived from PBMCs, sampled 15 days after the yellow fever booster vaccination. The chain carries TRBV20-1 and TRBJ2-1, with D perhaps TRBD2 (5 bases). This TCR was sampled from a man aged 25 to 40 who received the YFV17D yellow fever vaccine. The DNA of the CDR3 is TGCAGTGCTAGAGATCGAGGGAAGATATCCTACAATGAGCAGTTCTTC. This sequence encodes CSARDRGKISYNEQFF.